This T cell receptor beta chain emerged from a study of T cells in tuberculosis. Study overall: IGRA-negative adolescents, IGRA-positive adolescents with latent tuberculosis and adults with active tuberculosis formed this South African cohort. Within 7 days of starting treatment, or before, PBMC were stored.

CDR1 is MDHEN, CDR2 SYDVKM, per germline. After removal of 8 bases from V and 2 bases from J, the junction contained 11 bases not matched to a gene. The CDR3 length is 15 residues. General study findings and limits: Shorter CDR3-alpha in active tuberculosis partly drove smaller distances.

Time point here: new active TB diagnosis, blood taken before or within 7 days of starting treatment. Active tuberculosis patients were new diagnoses, HIV-seronegative, South African, and aged 18 years or older. As regards this clone: Its antigen is as yet unknown.

Libraries were prepared by immunoSEQ multiplex PCR; TCRdb keeps only in-frame clonotypes and omits some of them. The sample contains about 49,000 clones, nearly 95% of which appear only once. Source: PBMCs, taken at tuberculosis diagnosis. This TCR was sampled from an adult with tuberculosis. This rearrangement joins TRBV28 to TRBJ2-7; the match to TRBD2 covers 8 bases. The CDR3 is CASGGGGREAYEQYF. CDR3 coding DNA: TGTGCCAGCGGTGGAGGTGGGCGGGAGGCCTACGAGCAGTACTTC. The whole variable domain, remainder taken from reference TRBV28 and TRBJ2-7, is DVKVTQSSRYLVKRTGEKVFLECVQDMDHENMFWYRQDPGLGLRLIYFSYDVKMKEKGDIPEGYSVSREKKERFSLILESASTNQTSMYLCASGGGGREAYEQYFGPGTRLTVT.